Presented here are 8 T cell receptor beta chains from one specimen sequenced in a study of blood T cell repertoires in COVID-19. The assay was immunoSEQ multiplex PCR, and TCRdb's table has in-frame clones only and misses some. Among hundreds of thousands of clones listed, about 87% were seen once. Sequencing input: peripheral blood. Receptors were obtained from a woman in her forties who had recovered from COVID-19.

This chain joins TRBV7-3 and TRBJ2-4; TRBD1 matches 7 bases. Germline V gene lookup returns CDR1 SGHTA and CDR2 FQGTGA. The CDR3 runs to 13 residues. V lost 5 bases and J lost 6; bases outside the gene matches: 4. CDR3 sequence reads: CASSLDRVNIQYF. The CDR3 DNA is TGTGCCAGCAGCCTCGACAGGGTAAACATTCAGTACTTC.

The chain uses TRBV24-1 and TRBJ2-7; TRBD1 matches 7 bases. Germline CDR1 KGHDR, CDR2 SFDVKD. The V segment lost 7 bases and the J segment 3 bases; nucleotides outside the gene matches: 11. This CDR3 region has 15 residues. Here the CDR3 reads CATSPHRGIDYEQYF. The CDR3 DNA is TGTGCCACCAGCCCACACAGGGGTATAGACTACGAGCAGTACTTC.

The genes are TRBV5-4 and TRBJ2-1; TRBD2 matches at 11 bases. Germline V gene data show CDR1 as SGHNT and CDR2 as YYREEE (reference sequence). The junction had 8 bases not matched to a gene; V was cut back by 1 base and J by 5 bases. The CDR3 extends over 17 amino acids. The CDR3 DNA sequence: TGTGCCAGCAGCTTGCCCGTACTAGCGGGGGCGCACAATGAGCAGTTCTTC. It translates to CASSLPVLAGAHNEQFF. Supplemented by reference TRBV5-4 and TRBJ2-1, the full variable domain reads ETGVTQSPTHLIKTRGQQVTLRCSSQSGHNTVSWYQQALGQGPQFIFQYYREEENGRGNFPPRFSGLQFPNYSSELNVNALELDDSALYLCASSLPVLAGAHNEQFFGPGTRLTVL.

CDR3: CASSLDGADHNEQFF. The CDR3 bases are TGTGCCAGCAGCTTAGATGGGGCGGATCACAATGAGCAGTTCTTC. J is TRBJ2-1 and V is TRBV11-3, with a tentative D call TRBD1 (5 bases). This CDR3 has 15 residues. Trimming stripped 0 bases from V and 5 bases from J, with 11 bases between. Germline CDR1 is SGHNT and CDR2 is YENEEA.

This chain uses TRBV5-1 with TRBJ2-3; 16 bases are shared with TRBD2. CDR1 is SGHRS, CDR2 YFSETQ, per germline. The CDR3 spans 17 residues. V was pared by 3 bases and J by 1 base, with 2 bases of the junction left unmatched. The CDR3 coding sequence is TGCGCCAGCAGCTCGGGACTAGCGGGGGGGCGCACAGATACGCAGTATTTT. As protein: CASSSGLAGGRTDTQYF.

The J gene is TRBJ2-3, the V gene TRBV2; D ambiguous. Per germline, CDR1 SNHLY and CDR2 FYNNEI. The CDR3 covers 15 residues. The V end was cut by 4 bases, the J end by 2 bases, with 13 bases between. The CDR3 spells CASSVDGGDTDTQYF. The CDR3 DNA reads as TGTGCCAGCAGTGTCGACGGCGGTGACACAGATACGCAGTATTTT.

This clone was seen a single time. V gene TRBV20-1 combines with J gene TRBJ1-2; D gene ambiguous. CDR3 length equals 13 residues. V was shortened by 3 bases and J by 7 bases, with 15 bases between the two germline ends. Germline values: CDR1 DFQATT, CDR2 SNEGSKA (reference sequence). The CDR3 DNA follows: TGCAGTGCTAGTCCCCTGCAAGGACTTGGCTACACCTTC. Translating it yields CSASPLQGLGYTF.

V gene TRBV29-1 combines with J gene TRBJ1-2, with TRBD1 matching 8 bases. The CDR3 has 13 residues. The germline CDR1 and CDR2 sequences are SQVTM and ANQGSEA. Trimming cost V 6 bases and J 7 bases; bases outside gene matches: 10. The CDR3 DNA reads as TGCAGCGTGCTGGGACAGGCCTCTTTTGGCTACACCTTC. Encoded protein: CSVLGQASFGYTF.